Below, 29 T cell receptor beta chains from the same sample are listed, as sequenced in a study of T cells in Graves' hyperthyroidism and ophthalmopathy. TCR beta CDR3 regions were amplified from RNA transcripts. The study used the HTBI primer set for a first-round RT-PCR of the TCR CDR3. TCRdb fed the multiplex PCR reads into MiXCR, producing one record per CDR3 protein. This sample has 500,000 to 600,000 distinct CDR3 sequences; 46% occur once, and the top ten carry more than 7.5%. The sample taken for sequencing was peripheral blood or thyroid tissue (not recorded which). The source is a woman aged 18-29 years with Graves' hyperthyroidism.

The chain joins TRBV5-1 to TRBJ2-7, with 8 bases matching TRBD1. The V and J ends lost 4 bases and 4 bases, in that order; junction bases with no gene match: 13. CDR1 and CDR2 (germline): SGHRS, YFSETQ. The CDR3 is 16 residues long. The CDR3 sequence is CASSLAPGQAAYEQYF. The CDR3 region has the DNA TGCGCCAGCAGCCTAGCACCGGGACAGGCAGCTTACGAGCAGTACTTC.

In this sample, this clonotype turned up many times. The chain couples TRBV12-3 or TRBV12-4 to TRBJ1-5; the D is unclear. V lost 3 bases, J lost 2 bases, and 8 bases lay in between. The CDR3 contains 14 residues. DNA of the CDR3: TGTGCCAGCAGTTTTAAGCTCGGCAATCAGCCCCAGCATTTT. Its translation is CASSFKLGNQPQHF.

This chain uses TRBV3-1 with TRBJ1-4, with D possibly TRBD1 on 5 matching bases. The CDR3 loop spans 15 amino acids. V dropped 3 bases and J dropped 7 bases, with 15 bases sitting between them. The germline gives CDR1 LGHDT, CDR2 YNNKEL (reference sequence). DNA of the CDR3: TGTGCCAGCAGCCAGGACGAGGGGTGGAGTGAAAAACTGTTTTTT. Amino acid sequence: CASSQDEGWSEKLFF.

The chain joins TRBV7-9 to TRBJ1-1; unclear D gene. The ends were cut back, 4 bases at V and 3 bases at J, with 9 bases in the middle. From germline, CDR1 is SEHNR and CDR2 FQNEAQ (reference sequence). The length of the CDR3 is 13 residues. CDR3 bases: TGTGCCAGCAGCTCCCTAGCGGACACTGAAGCTTTCTTT. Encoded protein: CASSSLADTEAFF.

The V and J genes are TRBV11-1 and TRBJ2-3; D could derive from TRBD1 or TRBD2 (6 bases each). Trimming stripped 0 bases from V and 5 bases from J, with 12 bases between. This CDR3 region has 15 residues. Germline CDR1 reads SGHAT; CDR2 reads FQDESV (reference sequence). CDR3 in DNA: TGTGCCAGCAGCTTAGCCGGGGGCGGGGTAGATACGCAGTATTTT. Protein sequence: CASSLAGGGVDTQYF.

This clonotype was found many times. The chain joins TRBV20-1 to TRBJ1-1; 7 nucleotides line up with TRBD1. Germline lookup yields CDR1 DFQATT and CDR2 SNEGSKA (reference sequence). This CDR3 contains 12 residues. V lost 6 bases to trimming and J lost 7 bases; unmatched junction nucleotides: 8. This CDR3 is CSASRGGGEAFF. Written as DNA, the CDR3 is TGCAGTGCGAGCAGGGGGGGTGGTGAAGCTTTCTTT.

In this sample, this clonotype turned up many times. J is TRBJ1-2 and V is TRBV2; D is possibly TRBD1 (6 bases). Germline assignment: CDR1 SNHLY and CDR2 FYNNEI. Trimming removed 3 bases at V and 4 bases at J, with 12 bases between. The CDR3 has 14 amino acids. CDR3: CASSDRQAAYGYTF. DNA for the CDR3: TGTGCCAGCAGTGATAGACAGGCGGCCTATGGCTACACCTTC.

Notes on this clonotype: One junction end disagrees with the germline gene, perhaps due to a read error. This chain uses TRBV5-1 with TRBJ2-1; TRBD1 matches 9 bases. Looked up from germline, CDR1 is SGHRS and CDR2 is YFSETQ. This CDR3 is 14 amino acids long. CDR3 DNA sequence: TGCGCCAGCAGTAGGGGACAGGGCTACAGTGAGCAGTTCTTC. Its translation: CASSRGQGYSEQFF.

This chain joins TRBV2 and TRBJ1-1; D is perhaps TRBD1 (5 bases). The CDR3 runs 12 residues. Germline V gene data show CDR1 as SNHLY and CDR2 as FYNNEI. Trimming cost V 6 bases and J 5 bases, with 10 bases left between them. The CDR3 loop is CASRGKGTEAFF. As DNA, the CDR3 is TGTGCCAGCAGGGGCAAGGGGACTGAAGCTTTCTTT.

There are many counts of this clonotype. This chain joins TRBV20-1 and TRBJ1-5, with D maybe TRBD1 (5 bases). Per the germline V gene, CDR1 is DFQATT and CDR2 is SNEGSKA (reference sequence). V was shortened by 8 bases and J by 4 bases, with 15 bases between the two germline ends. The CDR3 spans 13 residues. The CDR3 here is CSSQRGPNQPQHF. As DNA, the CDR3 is TGCAGTTCCCAGAGGGGCCCAAATCAGCCCCAGCATTTT.

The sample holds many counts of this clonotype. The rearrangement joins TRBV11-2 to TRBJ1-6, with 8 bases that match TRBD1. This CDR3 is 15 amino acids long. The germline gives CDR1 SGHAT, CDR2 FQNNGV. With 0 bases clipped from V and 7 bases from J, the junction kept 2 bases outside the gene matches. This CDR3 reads CASSLEQGGNSPLHF. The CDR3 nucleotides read TGTGCCAGCAGCTTAGAACAGGGGGGAAATTCACCCCTCCACTTT. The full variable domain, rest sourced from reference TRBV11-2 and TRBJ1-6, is EAGVAQSPRYKIIEKRQSVAFWCNPISGHATLYWYQQILGQGPKLLIQFQNNGVVDDSQLPKDRFSAERLKGVDSTLKIQPAKLEDSAVYLCASSLEQGGNSPLHFGNGTRLTVT.

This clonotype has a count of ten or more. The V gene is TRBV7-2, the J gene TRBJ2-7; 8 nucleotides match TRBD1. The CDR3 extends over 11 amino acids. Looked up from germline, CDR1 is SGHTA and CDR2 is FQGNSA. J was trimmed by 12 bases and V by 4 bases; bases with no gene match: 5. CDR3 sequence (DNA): TGTGCCAGCAGCTACGACAGGGGCTTGTACTTC. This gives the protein CASSYDRGLYF.

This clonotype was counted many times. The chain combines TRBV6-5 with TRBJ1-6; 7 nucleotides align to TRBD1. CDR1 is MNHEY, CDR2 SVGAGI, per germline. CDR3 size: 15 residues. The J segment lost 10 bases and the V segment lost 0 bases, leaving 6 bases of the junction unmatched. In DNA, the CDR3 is TGTGCCAGCAGTTACTCGACAGGGCTTAGATCACCCCTCCACTTT. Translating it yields CASSYSTGLRSPLHF.

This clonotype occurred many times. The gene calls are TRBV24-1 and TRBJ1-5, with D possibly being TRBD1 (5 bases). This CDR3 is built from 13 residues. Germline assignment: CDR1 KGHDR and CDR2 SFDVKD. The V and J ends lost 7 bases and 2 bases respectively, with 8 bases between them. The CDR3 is CATRGGGNQPQHF. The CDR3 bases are TGTGCCACCAGGGGGGGGGGCAATCAGCCCCAGCATTTT.

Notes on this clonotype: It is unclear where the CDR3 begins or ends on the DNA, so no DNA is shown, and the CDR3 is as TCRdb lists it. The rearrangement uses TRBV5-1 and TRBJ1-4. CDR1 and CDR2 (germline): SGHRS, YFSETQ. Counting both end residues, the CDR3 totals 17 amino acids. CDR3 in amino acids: CASSLNSGRDLMKNCFF.

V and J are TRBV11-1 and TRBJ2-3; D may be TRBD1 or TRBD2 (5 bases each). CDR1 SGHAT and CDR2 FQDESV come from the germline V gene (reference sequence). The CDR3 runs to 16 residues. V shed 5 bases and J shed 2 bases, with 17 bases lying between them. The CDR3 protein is CASSLHRDHSTDTQYF. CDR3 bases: TGTGCCAGCAGCCTTCACCGGGACCACTCCACAGATACGCAGTATTTT. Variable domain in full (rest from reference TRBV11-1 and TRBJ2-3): EAEVAQSPRYKITEKSQAVAFWCDPISGHATLYWYRQILGQGPELLVQFQDESVVDDSQLPKDRFSAERLKGVDSTLKIQPAELGDSAMYLCASSLHRDHSTDTQYFGPGTRLTVL.

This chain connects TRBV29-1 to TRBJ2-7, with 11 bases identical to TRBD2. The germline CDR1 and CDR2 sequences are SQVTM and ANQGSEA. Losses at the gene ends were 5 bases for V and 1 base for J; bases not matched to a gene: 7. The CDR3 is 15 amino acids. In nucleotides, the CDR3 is TGCAGCGTTCGTACTAGCGGGAGAGGTTCCTACGAGCAGTACTTC. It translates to CSVRTSGRGSYEQYF.

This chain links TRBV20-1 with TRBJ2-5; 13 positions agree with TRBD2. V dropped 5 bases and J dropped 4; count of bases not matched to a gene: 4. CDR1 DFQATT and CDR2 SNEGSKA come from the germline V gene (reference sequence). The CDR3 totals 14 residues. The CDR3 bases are TGCAGTGCTCAGACTAGCGGGGGGCGAGAGACCCAGTACTTC. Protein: CSAQTSGGRETQYF.

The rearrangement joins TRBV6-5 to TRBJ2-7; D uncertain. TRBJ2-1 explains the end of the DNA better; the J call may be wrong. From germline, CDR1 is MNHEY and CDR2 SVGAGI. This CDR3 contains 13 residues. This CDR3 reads CASSYSTYNEQFF. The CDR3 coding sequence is TGTGCCAGCAGTTACTCGACCTACAATGAGCAGTTCTTC.

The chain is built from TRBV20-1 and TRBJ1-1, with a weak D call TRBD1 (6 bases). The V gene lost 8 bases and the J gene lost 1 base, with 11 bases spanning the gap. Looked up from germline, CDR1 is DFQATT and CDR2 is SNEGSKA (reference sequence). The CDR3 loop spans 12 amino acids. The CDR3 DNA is TGCAGTCCCGGGACACAGAACACTGAAGCTTTCTTT. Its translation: CSPGTQNTEAFF.

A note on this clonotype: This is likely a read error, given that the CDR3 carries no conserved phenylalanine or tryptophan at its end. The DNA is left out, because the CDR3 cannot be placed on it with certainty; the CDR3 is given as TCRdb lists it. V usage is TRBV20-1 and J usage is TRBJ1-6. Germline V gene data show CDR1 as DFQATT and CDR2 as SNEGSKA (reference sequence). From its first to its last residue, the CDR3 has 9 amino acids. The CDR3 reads CSARDASLI.

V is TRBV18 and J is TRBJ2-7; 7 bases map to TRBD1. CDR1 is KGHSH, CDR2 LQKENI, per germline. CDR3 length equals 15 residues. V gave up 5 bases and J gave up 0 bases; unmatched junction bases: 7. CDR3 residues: CASSVTGTASYEQYF. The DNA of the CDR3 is TGTGCCAGCTCAGTAACCGGGACAGCCTCCTACGAGCAGTACTTC.

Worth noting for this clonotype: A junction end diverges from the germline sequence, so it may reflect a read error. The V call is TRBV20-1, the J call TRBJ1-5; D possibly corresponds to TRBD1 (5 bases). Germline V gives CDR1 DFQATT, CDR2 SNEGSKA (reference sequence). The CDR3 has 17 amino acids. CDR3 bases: TGCAGTGCTAGGGAGAGCGGGACGACCAAGAGCAGTCAGCCCCAGCATTTT. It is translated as CSARESGTTKSSQPQHF.

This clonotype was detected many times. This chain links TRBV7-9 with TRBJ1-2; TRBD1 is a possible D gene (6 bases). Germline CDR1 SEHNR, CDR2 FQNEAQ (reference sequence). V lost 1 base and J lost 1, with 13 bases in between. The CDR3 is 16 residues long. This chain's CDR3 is CASSLGAGALNYGYTF. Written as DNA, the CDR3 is TGTGCCAGCAGCTTAGGGGCAGGGGCCCTTAACTATGGCTACACCTTC.

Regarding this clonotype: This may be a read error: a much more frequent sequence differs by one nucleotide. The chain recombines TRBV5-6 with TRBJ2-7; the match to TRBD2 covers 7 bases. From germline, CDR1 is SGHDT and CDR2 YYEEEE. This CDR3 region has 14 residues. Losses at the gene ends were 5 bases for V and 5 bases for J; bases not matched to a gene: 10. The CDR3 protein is CASRPRGGLHEQYF. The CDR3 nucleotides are TGTGCCAGCAGACCCCGCGGGGGTTTGCACGAGCAGTACTTC.

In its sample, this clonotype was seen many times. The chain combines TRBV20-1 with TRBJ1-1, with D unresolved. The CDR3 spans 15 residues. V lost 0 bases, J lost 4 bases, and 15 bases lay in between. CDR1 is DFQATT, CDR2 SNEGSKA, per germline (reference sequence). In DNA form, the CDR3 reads TGCAGTGCTAGAGATCGAGCGATTGTCAGCACTGAAGCTTTCTTT. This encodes CSARDRAIVSTEAFF.

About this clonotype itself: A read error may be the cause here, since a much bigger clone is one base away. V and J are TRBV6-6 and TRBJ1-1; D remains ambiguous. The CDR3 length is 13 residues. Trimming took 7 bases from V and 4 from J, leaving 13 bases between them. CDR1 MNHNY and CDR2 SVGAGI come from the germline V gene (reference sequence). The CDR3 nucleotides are TGTGCCAGCACCCTAACCCTAAGCACTGAAGCTTTCTTT. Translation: CASTLTLSTEAFF.

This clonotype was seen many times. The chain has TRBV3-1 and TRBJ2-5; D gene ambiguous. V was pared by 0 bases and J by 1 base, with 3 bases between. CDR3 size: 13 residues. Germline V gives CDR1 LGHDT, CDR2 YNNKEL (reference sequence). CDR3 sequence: CASSQEAQETQYF. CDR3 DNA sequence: TGTGCCAGCAGCCAAGAGGCCCAAGAGACCCAGTACTTC.

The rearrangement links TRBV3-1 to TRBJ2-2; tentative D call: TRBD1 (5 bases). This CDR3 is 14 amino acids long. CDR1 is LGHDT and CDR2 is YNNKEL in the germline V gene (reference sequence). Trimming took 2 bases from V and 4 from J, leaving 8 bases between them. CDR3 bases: TGTGCCAGCAGCCAAACAGGCGGCACCGGGGAGCTGTTTTTT. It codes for CASSQTGGTGELFF.